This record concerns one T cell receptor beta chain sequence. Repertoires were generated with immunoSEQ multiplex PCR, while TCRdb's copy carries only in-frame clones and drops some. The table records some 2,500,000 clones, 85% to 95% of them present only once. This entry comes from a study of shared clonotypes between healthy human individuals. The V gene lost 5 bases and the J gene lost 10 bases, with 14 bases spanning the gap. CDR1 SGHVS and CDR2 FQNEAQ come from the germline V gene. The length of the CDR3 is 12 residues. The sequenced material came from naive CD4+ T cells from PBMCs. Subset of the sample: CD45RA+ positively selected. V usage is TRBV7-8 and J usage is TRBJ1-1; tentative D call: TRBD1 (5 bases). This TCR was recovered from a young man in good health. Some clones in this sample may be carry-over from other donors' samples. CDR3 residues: CASSPRQFRAFF. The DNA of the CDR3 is TGTGCCAGCAGCCCCAGACAGTTTCGAGCTTTCTTT.